These 30 T cell receptor beta chains were all obtained from the same sample, sequenced in a study of technical replicates of blood from a few donors. Data came from immunoSEQ multiplex PCR; TCRdb stores just in-frame clones and leaves some out. The table includes about 89,000 clones, 90% to 95% detected once. The sequenced sample consisted of T cells isolated from PBMCs. These receptors came from a human donor in good health.

The V call is TRBV5-1, the J call TRBJ2-7; 12 bases are shared with TRBD1. J lost 7 bases, V lost 4 bases, and 6 bases had no gene match. CDR1 is SGHRS and CDR2 is YFSETQ in the germline V gene. The length of the CDR3 is 14 residues. CDR3 protein: CASSGGTGGEEQYF. The CDR3 DNA is TGCGCCAGCAGCGGGGGGACAGGGGGCGAGGAGCAGTACTTC.

This clone was recorded only once. The chain couples TRBV28 to TRBJ1-5; D uncertain. V shed 5 bases and J shed 0 bases, with 8 bases lying between them. Germline V gene lookup returns CDR1 MDHEN and CDR2 SYDVKM. The CDR3 is 14 amino acids. The CDR3, as DNA: TGTGCCAGCAGTCGAGCGGGTAGCAATCAGCCCCAGCATTTT. Its translation is CASSRAGSNQPQHF.

This chain uses TRBV27 with TRBJ2-3; maybe TRBD1 (5 bases). Deletions cut 6 bases from V and 1 base from J, with 17 bases between. The CDR3 covers 16 residues. Germline V gene lookup returns CDR1 MNHEY and CDR2 SMNVEV (reference sequence). CDR3 in amino acids: CASRNQGWGGTDTQYF. The CDR3 DNA is TGTGCCAGCAGAAACCAGGGTTGGGGCGGCACAGATACGCAGTATTTT.

The V and J genes are TRBV6-6 and TRBJ1-2, with 7 bases lining up with TRBD1. Losses at the gene ends were 6 bases for V and 5 bases for J; bases not matched to a gene: 6. The CDR3 consists of 13 residues. Looked up from germline, CDR1 is MNHNY and CDR2 is SVGAGI (reference sequence). In DNA form, the CDR3 reads TGTGCCAGCAGCTTAGGGACAGTATATGGCTACACCTTC. Amino acids: CASSLGTVYGYTF.

V is TRBV6-5 and J is TRBJ1-6; D not certain. The CDR3 extends over 14 amino acids. V lost 2 bases and J lost 4, with 6 bases in between. CDR1 and CDR2 from the germline V gene are MNHEY and SVGAGI. CDR3 amino acids: CASSYNQYNSPLHF. DNA of the CDR3: TGTGCCAGCAGTTACAATCAGTATAATTCACCCCTCCACTTT.

The chain is built from TRBV7-9 and TRBJ1-1; 11 bases align to TRBD1. Germline lookup yields CDR1 SEHNR and CDR2 FQNEAQ (reference sequence). Germline trimming cut 5 bases from V and 0 bases from J; bases unmatched to any gene: 8. The CDR3 is 17 residues long. CDR3 sequence (DNA): TGTGCCAGCAGCGATAAGTGGACAGGGGGCATGAACACTGAAGCTTTCTTT. Protein product: CASSDKWTGGMNTEAFF. The entire variable domain, with the rest obtained from reference TRBV7-9 and TRBJ1-1, is as follows: DTGVSQNPRHKITKRGQNVTFRCDPISEHNRLYWYRQTLGQGPEFLTYFQNEAQLEKSRLLSDRFSAERPKGSFSTLEIQRTEQGDSAMYLCASSDKWTGGMNTEAFFGQGTRLTVV.

The chain has TRBV6-6 and TRBJ2-3; D is ambiguous. Germline V gives CDR1 MNHNY, CDR2 SVGAGI (reference sequence). CDR3 size: 14 residues. Trimming took off 7 bases at V and 0 bases at J, with 11 bases between the two ends. In DNA, the CDR3 is TGTGCCAGCACTCGGTCGTACAGCACAGATACGCAGTATTTT. This gives the protein CASTRSYSTDTQYF.

V is TRBV5-1 and J is TRBJ2-1, with 8 nucleotides matching TRBD2. J gave up 0 bases and V 2 bases, and 1 base lay outside the gene matches. The CDR3 sequence is 15 residues long. The V gene's germline CDR1 is SGHRS and CDR2 YFSETQ. CDR3: CASSFGGGSYNEQFF. The CDR3 DNA is TGCGCCAGCAGCTTCGGGGGGGGCTCCTACAATGAGCAGTTCTTC.

The gene calls are TRBV7-6 and TRBJ1-2; 10 nucleotides align to TRBD1. V lost 5 bases and J lost 7; bases outside the gene matches: 7. CDR1 is SGHVS and CDR2 is FNYEAQ in the germline V gene. CDR3 length: 14 residues. CDR3 in DNA: TGTGCCAGCAGCCTGGGACAGGGGCCACGTGGCTACACCTTC. Translated: CASSLGQGPRGYTF.

The chain uses TRBV18 and TRBJ2-7; TRBD1 agrees at 7 bases. The CDR3 length is 17 residues. V shed 1 base and J 0 bases; nucleotides not matched to a gene: 9. CDR1 and CDR2 (germline): KGHSH, LQKENI. The DNA of the CDR3 is TGTGCCAGCTCACCACGAACACAGGGGCCGAGCTCCTACGAGCAGTACTTC. It encodes CASSPRTQGPSSYEQYF.

The rearrangement links TRBV27 to TRBJ2-7, with 12 nucleotides matching TRBD2. Trimming removed 3 bases from V and 2 bases from J; junction bases left unmatched: 14. The CDR3 consists of 19 residues. Germline V gene lookup returns CDR1 MNHEY and CDR2 SMNVEV (reference sequence). The CDR3 loop is CASSFTLAGGPARPYEQYF. The CDR3 DNA sequence: TGTGCCAGCAGTTTCACCCTAGCGGGAGGGCCTGCCCGGCCCTACGAGCAGTACTTC.

J is TRBJ2-7 and V is TRBV5-1; D might be TRBD2 (5 bases). From germline, CDR1 is SGHRS and CDR2 YFSETQ. The CDR3 has 13 residues. V was pared by 4 bases and J by 6 bases, with 14 bases between. The CDR3 is CASSPGVVVEQYF. In DNA form, the CDR3 reads TGCGCCAGCAGCCCCGGGGTAGTGGTCGAGCAGTACTTC.

V gene TRBV19 combines with J gene TRBJ1-1, with 8 nucleotides matching TRBD1. CDR3 size: 14 residues. Trimming cost V 9 bases and J 3 bases; bases outside gene matches: 9. Germline V CDR1 and CDR2: LNHDA, SQIVND (reference sequence). The CDR3 DNA reads as TGTGCCAGCTCGGGACAGGAACGGTACACTGAAGCTTTCTTT. Amino acid sequence: CASSGQERYTEAFF.

The chain carries TRBV4-2 and TRBJ1-5; D is perhaps TRBD1 (5 bases). Germline V gives CDR1 LGHNA, CDR2 YNFKEQ. V lost 0 bases, J lost 4 bases, and 10 bases lay in between. CDR3 length: 15 residues. DNA of the CDR3: TGTGCCAGCAGCCAAGATCTCCGGACAAATCAGCCCCAGCATTTT. It is translated as CASSQDLRTNQPQHF.

The CDR3 region has the DNA TGCGCCAGCAGCACCGGGACAGCCTATGGCTACACCTTC. It encodes CASSTGTAYGYTF. The chain is built from TRBV10-1 and TRBJ1-2, with 7 bases aligning to TRBD1. The CDR3 loop spans 13 amino acids. The J segment lost 4 bases and the V segment lost 6 bases, leaving 5 bases of the junction unmatched. Looked up from germline, CDR1 is WNHNN and CDR2 is SYGVQD (reference sequence).

V and J are TRBV27 and TRBJ2-2, with D possibly being TRBD1 (7 bases). V was cut by 2 bases and J by 3 bases, with 19 bases left in between. The germline CDR1 and CDR2 sequences are MNHEY and SMNVEV (reference sequence). This CDR3 region has 18 residues. The CDR3 DNA is TGTGCCAGCAGTTTAGAGGTGGCGGCAGGGGGGCACACCGGGGAGCTGTTTTTT. Translation: CASSLEVAAGGHTGELFF.

The chain recombines TRBV7-8 with TRBJ2-7; TRBD1 might be the D (7 bases). This CDR3 is built from 13 residues. Germline V gene lookup returns CDR1 SGHVS and CDR2 FQNEAQ. V lost 5 bases and J 5 bases, leaving 13 bases between the germline ends. The CDR3 loop reads CASSGGTEDEQYF. The CDR3 region has the DNA TGTGCCAGCAGCGGGGGGACAGAGGACGAGCAGTACTTC.

The V gene is TRBV4-1, the J gene TRBJ1-2; 7 bases are a match to TRBD1. Trimming cost V 7 bases and J 5 bases; bases outside gene matches: 13. The germline V gene encodes CDR1 MGHRA and CDR2 YSYEKL. CDR3 length equals 15 residues. CDR3 region: CASNLGQDKFYGYTF. The CDR3 nucleotides are TGCGCCAGCAACCTCGGACAGGACAAATTTTATGGCTACACCTTC.

This chain joins TRBV28 and TRBJ2-5, with 7 bases identical to TRBD1. Trimming at V came to 8 bases and at J to 1 base, leaving 4 bases not matched to a gene. Germline V CDR1 and CDR2: MDHEN, SYDVKM. This CDR3 comprises 13 residues. CDR3 bases: TGTGCCAGCGGACAGGTCTCCCAAGAGACCCAGTACTTC. The encoded protein is CASGQVSQETQYF.

This clone has only one observation. V and J are TRBV5-4 and TRBJ1-2, with 7 bases lining up with TRBD1. Germline assignment: CDR1 SGHNT and CDR2 YYREEE (reference sequence). V trimming: 3 bases; J trimming: 2 bases; junction bases outside the gene matches: 10. This CDR3 spans 16 amino acids. CDR3 loop: CASSYHSGTANYGYTF. CDR3 DNA sequence: TGTGCCAGCAGCTATCATTCCGGGACAGCAAACTATGGCTACACCTTC.

The chain employs TRBV6-1 and TRBJ1-5, with 7 positions matching TRBD1. Unmatched junction bases numbered 16, after V lost 2 bases and J lost 0 bases. Germline V gene data show CDR1 as MNHNS and CDR2 as SASEGT. The CDR3 is 20 residues long. This CDR3 is CASSELNLGQPKYSNQPQHF. The CDR3 DNA follows: TGTGCCAGCAGTGAACTGAATCTGGGACAGCCAAAGTATAGCAATCAGCCCCAGCATTTT.

In this sample, this clone turned up once. The chain carries TRBV7-2 and TRBJ2-7; maybe TRBD1 (5 bases). V lost 6 bases and J lost 4, with 13 bases in between. There are 13 residues in the CDR3. Germline lookup yields CDR1 SGHTA and CDR2 FQGNSA. CDR3 region: CASSPDSFYEQYF. The CDR3 DNA sequence: TGTGCCAGCAGTCCCGACAGCTTTTACGAGCAGTACTTC.

The chain combines TRBV5-1 with TRBJ1-1, with D unresolved. Trimming stripped 7 bases from V and 0 bases from J, with 16 bases between. Germline values: CDR1 SGHRS, CDR2 YFSETQ. This CDR3 is built from 15 residues. The CDR3 DNA reads TGCGCCAGCTCTGACCTTGAGGGCATGAACACTGAAGCTTTCTTT. This codes for CASSDLEGMNTEAFF. Filled out from reference TRBV5-1 and TRBJ1-1, the complete variable domain reads KAGVTQTPRYLIKTRGQQVTLSCSPISGHRSVSWYQQTPGQGLQFLFEYFSETQRNKGNFPGRFSGRQFSNSRSEMNVSTLELGDSALYLCASSDLEGMNTEAFFGQGTRLTVV.

The gene calls are TRBV6-5 and TRBJ1-5; D is ambiguous. Germline-derived CDR1 and CDR2 are MNHEY and SVGAGI. This CDR3 region has 15 residues. The V end lost 2 bases, the J end lost 0 bases, and 8 bases lay between the germline ends. The CDR3 sequence is CASSYGQHSNQPQHF. Written as DNA, the CDR3 is TGTGCCAGCAGTTACGGGCAGCATAGCAATCAGCCCCAGCATTTT.

The V gene is TRBV6-6, the J gene TRBJ2-1; 8 nucleotides align to TRBD1. This CDR3 has 15 amino acids. The V segment lost 7 bases and the J segment 3 bases; nucleotides outside the gene matches: 8. CDR1 is MNHNY and CDR2 is SVGAGI in the germline V gene (reference sequence). The CDR3 reads CASMGDRGFYNEQFF. DNA of the CDR3: TGTGCCAGCATGGGAGACAGGGGCTTCTACAATGAGCAGTTCTTC.

The chain carries TRBV11-3 and TRBJ2-3, with D possibly TRBD1 on 5 matching bases. Germline V gene data show CDR1 as SGHNT and CDR2 as YENEEA. This CDR3 comprises 15 residues. V lost 0 bases and J 3 bases, leaving 10 bases between the germline ends. CDR3 sequence reads: CASSLEAGRTDTQYF. CDR3 nucleotides: TGTGCCAGCAGCTTAGAAGCAGGGCGGACAGATACGCAGTATTTT. Complete variable domain (other parts from reference TRBV11-3 and TRBJ2-3): EAGVVQSPRYKIIEKKQPVAFWCNPISGHNTLYWYLQNLGQGPELLIRYENEEAVDDSQLPKDRFSAERLKGVDSTLKIQPAELGDSAVYLCASSLEAGRTDTQYFGPGTRLTVL.

The chain has TRBV9 and TRBJ2-1; possibly TRBD1 for D (6 bases). Germline lookup yields CDR1 SGDLS and CDR2 YYNGEE. V was trimmed by 3 bases and J by 5 bases, leaving 12 bases between them. This CDR3 contains 14 residues. CDR3 protein: CASSAHAGDNEQFF. CDR3 nucleotides: TGTGCCAGCAGCGCCCACGCAGGGGACAATGAGCAGTTCTTC.

The V call is TRBV19, the J call TRBJ1-3, with 7 bases that match TRBD1. Per germline, CDR1 LNHDA and CDR2 SQIVND (reference sequence). The CDR3 loop spans 14 amino acids. V gave up 7 bases and J gave up 9 bases; unmatched junction bases: 12. CDR3 in amino acids: CASKEQGRWGTIYF. CDR3 in DNA: TGTGCCAGTAAAGAACAGGGGAGGTGGGGCACCATATATTTT.

This clone was seen once. V usage is TRBV7-2 and J usage is TRBJ1-1; D unresolved. In germline, CDR1 is SGHTA, CDR2 FQGNSA. The length of the CDR3 is 16 residues. V was shortened by 7 bases and J by 4 bases, with 22 bases between the two germline ends. CDR3 protein: CASTILGWRVGTEAFF. DNA of the CDR3: TGTGCCAGCACCATTCTGGGATGGAGGGTGGGCACTGAAGCTTTCTTT.

This chain joins TRBV15 and TRBJ1-2; 10 positions agree with TRBD1. CDR3 length equals 15 residues. J was trimmed by 4 bases and V by 3 bases; bases with no gene match: 5. Germline lookup yields CDR1 LNHNV and CDR2 YYDKDF (reference sequence). The CDR3 is CATSRPGQGTYGYTF. DNA of the CDR3: TGTGCCACCAGCAGGCCGGGACAGGGGACCTATGGCTACACCTTC.